This T cell receptor (beta chain) was sequenced in a study of blood T cell repertoires in COVID-19. Original handling: Cell counts per sample came from amplifying reference gene primers. Clones were sequenced by immunoSEQ multiplex PCR, and TCRdb holds only the in-frame ones, with some missing. D and trimming come from the DNA, and the V and J calls and clone size come from that table. The sample records approximately 210,000 clones, around four fifths being singletons. This TCR was recovered from a woman aged 70 to 79 with active or convalescent COVID-19. The specimen sequenced was peripheral blood.

In DNA form, the CDR3 reads TGTGCCAGCAGCGAGACTAGCGGGAGGGTAGGCGAGACCCAGTACTTC. This sequence encodes CASSETSGRVGETQYF. The chain carries TRBV9 and TRBJ2-5; TRBD2 matches at 14 bases. V was pared by 3 bases and J by 5 bases, with 6 bases of the junction left unmatched. The germline gives CDR1 SGDLS, CDR2 YYNGEE. The CDR3 sequence is 16 residues long.